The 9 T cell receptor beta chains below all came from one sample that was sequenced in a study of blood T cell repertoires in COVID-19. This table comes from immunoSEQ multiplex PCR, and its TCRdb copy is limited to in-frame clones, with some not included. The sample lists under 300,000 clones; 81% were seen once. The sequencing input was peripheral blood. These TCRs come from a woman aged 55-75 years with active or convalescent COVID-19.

The CDR3 coding sequence is TGTGCCAGCAGCCAAGGTGCGGGGGGGGGAGAGACCCAGTACTTC. It translates to CASSQGAGGGETQYF. V gene TRBV3-1 (or the pseudogene TRBV3-2) combines with J gene TRBJ2-5; 9 bases line up with TRBD2. J lost 4 bases, V lost 1 base, and 4 bases had no gene match. This CDR3 contains 15 residues. The germline CDR1 and CDR2 sequences are LGHDT and YNNKEL (reference sequence).

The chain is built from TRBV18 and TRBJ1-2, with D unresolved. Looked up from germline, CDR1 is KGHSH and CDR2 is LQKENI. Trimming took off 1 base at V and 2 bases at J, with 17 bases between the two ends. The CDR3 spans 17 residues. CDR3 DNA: TGTGCCAGCTCACCACGCGCAGATTTCGGGATAAACTATGGCTACACCTTC. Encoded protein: CASSPRADFGINYGYTF.

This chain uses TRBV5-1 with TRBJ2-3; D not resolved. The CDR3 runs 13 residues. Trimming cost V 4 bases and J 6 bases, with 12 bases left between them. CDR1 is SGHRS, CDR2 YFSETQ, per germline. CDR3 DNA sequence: TGCGCCAGCAGCCCATTAATGAGGGATACGCAGTATTTT. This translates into CASSPLMRDTQYF.

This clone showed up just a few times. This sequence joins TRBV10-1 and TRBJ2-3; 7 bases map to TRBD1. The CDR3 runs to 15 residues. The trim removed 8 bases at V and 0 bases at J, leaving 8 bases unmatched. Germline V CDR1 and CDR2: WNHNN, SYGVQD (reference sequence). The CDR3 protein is CASGPRQGSTDTQYF. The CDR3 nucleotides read TGCGCCAGCGGACCGAGACAGGGAAGCACAGATACGCAGTATTTT.

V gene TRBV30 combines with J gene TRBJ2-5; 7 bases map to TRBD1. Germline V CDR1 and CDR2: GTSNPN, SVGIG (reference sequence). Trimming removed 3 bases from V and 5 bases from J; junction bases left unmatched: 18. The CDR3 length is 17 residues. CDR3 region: CAWSSGTAIFRVETQYF. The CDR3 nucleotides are TGTGCCTGGAGCTCTGGGACAGCCATATTCAGGGTGGAGACCCAGTACTTC.

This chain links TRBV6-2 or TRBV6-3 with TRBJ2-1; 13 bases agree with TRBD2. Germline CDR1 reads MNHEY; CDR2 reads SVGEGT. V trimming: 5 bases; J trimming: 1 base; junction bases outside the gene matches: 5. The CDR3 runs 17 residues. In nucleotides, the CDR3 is TGTGCCAGCAGTAAGGGACTAGCGGGGACATCCTACAATGAGCAGTTCTTC. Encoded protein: CASSKGLAGTSYNEQFF.

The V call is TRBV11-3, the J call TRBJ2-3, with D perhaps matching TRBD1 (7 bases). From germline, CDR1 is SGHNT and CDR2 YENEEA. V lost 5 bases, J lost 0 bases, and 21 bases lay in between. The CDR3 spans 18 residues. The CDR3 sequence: CASSRGTAESPSTDTQYF. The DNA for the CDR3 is TGTGCCAGCAGCCGCGGGACAGCAGAGTCTCCTAGCACAGATACGCAGTATTTT.

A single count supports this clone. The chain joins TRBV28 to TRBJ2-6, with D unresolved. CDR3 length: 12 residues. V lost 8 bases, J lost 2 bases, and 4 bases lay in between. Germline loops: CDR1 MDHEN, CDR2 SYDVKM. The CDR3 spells CASEAGANVLTF. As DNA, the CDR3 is TGTGCCAGCGAGGCTGGGGCCAACGTCCTGACTTTC.

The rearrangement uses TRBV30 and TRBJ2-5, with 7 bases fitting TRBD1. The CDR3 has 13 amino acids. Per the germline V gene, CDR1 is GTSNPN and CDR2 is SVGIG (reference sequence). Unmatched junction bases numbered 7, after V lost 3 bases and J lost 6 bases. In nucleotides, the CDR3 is TGTGCCTGGAGCCCGACAGGGATAAAGACCCAGTACTTC. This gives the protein CAWSPTGIKTQYF.